This entry features one T cell receptor (beta chain) sequence. Its antigen is not identified. MiXCR, run by TCRdb on the reads, gives a single entry per CDR3 protein. The sample has 550,000 to 850,000 distinct CDR3 sequences, roughly 30% seen once. The V gene's germline CDR1 is GTSNPN and CDR2 SVGIG (reference sequence). V trimming: 2 bases; J trimming: 2 bases; junction bases outside the gene matches: 6. The CDR3 covers 16 residues. The sample belongs to a study of T cell repertoires in cytomegalovirus infection. Study-wide context: As its CMV epitopes, the study selected recently identified HLA-C-restricted and well-studied HLA-B-restricted targets.

The study, taken as a whole, reports: Predominance within the ex vivo response was attributable to HLA-C-restricted CMV-specific TCR beta clonotypes.

Here the sequenced sample was cultured PBMCs, taken from culture after CMV antigen stimulation. This TCR derives from a human donor in good health (CMV status not recorded). Some clones in this sample may be carry-over from other donors' samples. The rearrangement links TRBV30 to TRBJ1-5; 10 positions agree with TRBD1. DNA of the CDR3: TGTGCCTGGAGTAGGGACAGGGGTTTTCGCAATCAGCCCCAGCATTTT. It encodes CAWSRDRGFRNQPQHF.